These 14 T cell receptor beta chains were all obtained from the same sample, sequenced in a study of T cell responses to AZD1222 COVID-19 vaccine. Assay: immunoSEQ multiplex PCR; the TCRdb copy retains only in-frame clones and omits some. The sample carries fewer than 200,000 clones, approximately 90% recorded once. Sequenced material: peripheral blood, taken 28 days after the second dose of the MenACWY control vaccine. The receptor set was obtained from an adult who received the MenACWY meningococcal vaccine as a control.

This chain connects TRBV6-5 to TRBJ1-5; the D is unclear. Germline CDR1 reads MNHEY; CDR2 reads SVGAGI. CDR3 length equals 10 residues. V was trimmed by 8 bases and J by 10 bases, leaving 9 bases between them. CDR3 loop: CASGSNPQHF. The CDR3 region has the DNA TGTGCCAGCGGTAGCAACCCCCAGCATTTT.

The V gene is TRBV7-9, the J gene TRBJ1-1; no reliable D call. This CDR3 spans 16 amino acids. Trimming removed 2 bases from V and 5 bases from J, with 18 bases in between. CDR1 and CDR2 (germline): SEHNR, FQNEAQ (reference sequence). The CDR3 DNA is TGTGCCAGCAGCTTAAGATACGCCCGGGGTAGAACTGAAGCTTTCTTT. As protein: CASSLRYARGRTEAFF.

V and J are TRBV7-3 and TRBJ1-5; D unclear. This CDR3 has 13 amino acids. The V gene's germline CDR1 is SGHTA and CDR2 FQGTGA. With 1 base removed from V and 3 bases from J, the gap between germline ends came to 4 bases. The CDR3 loop is CASSLSVNQPQHF. DNA of the CDR3: TGTGCCAGCAGCTTAAGTGTCAATCAGCCCCAGCATTTT.

V is TRBV30 and J is TRBJ2-7, with 8 bases lining up with TRBD2. The ends lost 1 base at V and 3 bases at J; junction bases unmatched: 2. CDR1 GTSNPN and CDR2 SVGIG come from the germline V gene (reference sequence). There are 13 residues in the CDR3. The CDR3 spells CAWSDRGGYEQYF. CDR3 in DNA: TGTGCCTGGAGTGATCGGGGGGGCTACGAGCAGTACTTC.

CDR3 protein: CAISESPGLRSTEAFF. DNA for the CDR3: TGTGCCATCAGTGAGTCCCCAGGGCTTCGGAGCACTGAAGCTTTCTTT. This rearrangement joins TRBV10-3 to TRBJ1-1, with D perhaps matching TRBD1 (5 bases). In germline, CDR1 is ENHRY, CDR2 SYGVKD. V lost 0 bases, J lost 4 bases, and 15 bases lay in between. The CDR3 runs 16 residues.

V and J are TRBV27 and TRBJ1-1, with TRBD1 as a possible D gene (6 bases). V dropped 8 bases and J dropped 0 bases, with 16 bases sitting between them. The CDR3 is 15 amino acids. Looked up from germline, CDR1 is MNHEY and CDR2 is SMNVEV (reference sequence). The CDR3 region has the DNA TGTGCCAGCTATCGGGGGCCCTTGATGAACACTGAAGCTTTCTTT. Protein product: CASYRGPLMNTEAFF.

The chain has TRBV14 and TRBJ1-4, with a tentative D call TRBD1 (5 bases). Germline CDR1 SGHDN, CDR2 FVKESK. The CDR3 loop spans 16 amino acids. V lost 3 bases, J lost 5 bases, and 16 bases lay in between. CDR3: CASSQGLDGANEKLFF. CDR3 DNA: TGTGCCAGCAGCCAGGGGCTCGACGGGGCCAATGAAAAACTGTTTTTT. Looking up the rest from reference TRBV14 and TRBJ1-4 gives the full variable domain: EAGVTQFPSHSVIEKGQTVTLRCDPISGHDNLYWYRRVMGKEIKFLLHFVKESKQDESGMPNNRFLAERTGGTYSTLKVQPAELEDSGVYFCASSQGLDGANEKLFFGSGTQLSVL.

This chain connects TRBV19 to TRBJ2-1, with D possibly being TRBD1 (5 bases). V was clipped by 9 bases and J by 0 bases, with 15 bases between them. The CDR3 totals 15 residues. Germline lookup yields CDR1 LNHDA and CDR2 SQIVND (reference sequence). The CDR3 DNA follows: TGTGCCAGCATGGGGATACAGGCCTCCTACAATGAGCAGTTCTTC. It is translated as CASMGIQASYNEQFF.

The genes are TRBV19 and TRBJ1-5, with TRBD1 identical over 11 bases. The CDR3 contains 18 residues. Germline lookup yields CDR1 LNHDA and CDR2 SQIVND (reference sequence). V gave up 5 bases and J gave up 1 base; unmatched junction bases: 10. For the CDR3, the DNA is TGTGCCAGTAGTCCCCTGGACAGGGGGCAGGTGAGCAATCAGCCCCAGCATTTT. Translating it yields CASSPLDRGQVSNQPQHF.

This clone has just a few counts. V gene TRBV4-2 combines with J gene TRBJ2-6, with D uncertain. Germline V lookup: CDR1 LGHNA, CDR2 YNFKEQ. The CDR3 is 17 residues long. V lost 0 bases and J 0 bases, leaving 9 bases between the germline ends. The CDR3 reads CASSQDGESSGANVLTF. The CDR3 nucleotides read TGTGCCAGCAGCCAAGATGGCGAAAGCTCTGGGGCCAACGTCCTGACTTTC.

This clone was seen a single time. J is TRBJ2-3 and V is TRBV19; 10 positions match TRBD2. The germline gives CDR1 LNHDA, CDR2 SQIVND (reference sequence). Losses at the gene ends were 0 bases for V and 0 bases for J; bases not matched to a gene: 6. The CDR3 totals 18 residues. CDR3 loop: CASSIDPPTSGSTDTQYF. The CDR3 nucleotides are TGTGCCAGTAGTATAGATCCCCCGACTAGCGGGAGCACAGATACGCAGTATTTT.

The V call is TRBV29-1, the J call TRBJ2-7; tentatively, D is TRBD2 (6 bases). Trimming stripped 6 bases from V and 2 bases from J, with 11 bases between. This CDR3 has 12 residues. Germline assignment: CDR1 SQVTM and CDR2 ANQGSEA. The CDR3 DNA sequence: TGCAGCGTCGTGGAGGGGCCCTACGAGCAGTACTTC. This gives the protein CSVVEGPYEQYF.

The gene calls are TRBV29-1 and TRBJ2-7; tentatively, D is TRBD2 (5 bases). CDR1 is SQVTM, CDR2 ANQGSEA, per germline. This CDR3 comprises 14 residues. Between the trimmed V and J ends, which lost 4 bases and 3 bases, there was a span of 16 bases. The CDR3: CSVGGFSTSYEQYF. The CDR3 DNA reads as TGCAGCGTTGGAGGATTTTCAACTAGCTACGAGCAGTACTTC.

The chain couples TRBV10-1 to TRBJ2-7; 8 nucleotides align to TRBD1. There are 14 residues in the CDR3. CDR1 and CDR2 (germline): WNHNN, SYGVQD (reference sequence). J gave up 5 bases and V 3 bases, and 6 bases lay outside the gene matches. The DNA for the CDR3 is TGCGCCAGCAGTGAAGGGCAGGGGGCTAACGAGCAGTACTTC. Translating it yields CASSEGQGANEQYF.